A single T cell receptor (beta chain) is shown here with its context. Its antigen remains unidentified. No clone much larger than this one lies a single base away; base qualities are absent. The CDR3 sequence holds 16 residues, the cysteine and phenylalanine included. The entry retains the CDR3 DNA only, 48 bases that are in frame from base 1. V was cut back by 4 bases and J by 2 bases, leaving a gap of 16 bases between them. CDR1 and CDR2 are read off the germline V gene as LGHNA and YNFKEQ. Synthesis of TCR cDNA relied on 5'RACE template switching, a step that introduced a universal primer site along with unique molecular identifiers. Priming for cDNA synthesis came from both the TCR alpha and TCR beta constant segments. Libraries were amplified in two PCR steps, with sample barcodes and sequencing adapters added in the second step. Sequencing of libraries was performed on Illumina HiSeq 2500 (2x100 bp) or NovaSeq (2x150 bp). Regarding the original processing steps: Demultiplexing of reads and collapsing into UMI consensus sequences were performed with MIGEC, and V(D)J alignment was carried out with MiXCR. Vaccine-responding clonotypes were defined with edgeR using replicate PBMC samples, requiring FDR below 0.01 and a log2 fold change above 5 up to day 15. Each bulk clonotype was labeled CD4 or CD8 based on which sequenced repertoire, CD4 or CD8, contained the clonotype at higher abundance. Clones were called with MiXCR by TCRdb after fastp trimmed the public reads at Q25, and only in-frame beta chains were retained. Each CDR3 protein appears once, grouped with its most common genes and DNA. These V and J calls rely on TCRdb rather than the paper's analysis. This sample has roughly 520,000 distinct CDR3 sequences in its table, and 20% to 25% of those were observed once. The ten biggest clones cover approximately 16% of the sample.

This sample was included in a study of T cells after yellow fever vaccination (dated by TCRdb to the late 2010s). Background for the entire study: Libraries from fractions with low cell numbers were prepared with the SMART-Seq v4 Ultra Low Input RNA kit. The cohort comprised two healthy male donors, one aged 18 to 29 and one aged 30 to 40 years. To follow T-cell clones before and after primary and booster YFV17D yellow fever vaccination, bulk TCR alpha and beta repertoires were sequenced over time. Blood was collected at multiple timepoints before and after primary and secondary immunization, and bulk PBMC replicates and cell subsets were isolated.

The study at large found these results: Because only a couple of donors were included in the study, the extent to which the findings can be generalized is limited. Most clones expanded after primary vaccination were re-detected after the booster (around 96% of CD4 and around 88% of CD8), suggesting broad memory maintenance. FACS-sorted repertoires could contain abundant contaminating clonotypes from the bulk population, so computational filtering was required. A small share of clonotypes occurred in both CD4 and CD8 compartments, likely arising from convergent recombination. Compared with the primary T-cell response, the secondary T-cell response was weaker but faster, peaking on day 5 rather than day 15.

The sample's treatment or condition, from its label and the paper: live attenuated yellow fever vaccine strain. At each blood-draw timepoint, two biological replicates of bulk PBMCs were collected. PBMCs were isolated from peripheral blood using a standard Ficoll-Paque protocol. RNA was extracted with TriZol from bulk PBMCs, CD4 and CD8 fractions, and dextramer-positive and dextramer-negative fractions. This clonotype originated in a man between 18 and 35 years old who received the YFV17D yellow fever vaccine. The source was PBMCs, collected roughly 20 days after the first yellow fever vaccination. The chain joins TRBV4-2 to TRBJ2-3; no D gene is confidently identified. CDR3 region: CASSPTPGSLTDTQYF. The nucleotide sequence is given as TGTGCCAGCAGCCCCACCCCCGGGTCCCTCACAGATACGCAGTATTTT.